The rows below give T cell receptor beta chains drawn from one sample of a study of OX40 agonist ivuxolimab in advanced cancers. Here immunoSEQ multiplex PCR was the method, and the copy in TCRdb shows in-frame clones only, minus some. In the table there are 75,000 to 100,000 clones, 90% of which are singletons. The source material was CD4+ or CD8+ T cells sorted from blood, sampled in a trial of the OX40 agonist ivuxolimab. The receptors come from an adult with an advanced solid tumor such as melanoma, head and neck, liver or kidney cancer. Each CDR3 is given with its conserved first and last residue. D genes are given only for firm matches. Rows give clone size only sometimes, using once, few, many, or a class for an expanded clone.

d_call	v_call	clone_size	j_call	cdr3_nt	cdr3_aa
-	TRBV5-4	-	TRBJ2-7	TGTGCCAGCAGCTTGGAAGGACAGACCTACGAGCAGTACTTC	CASSLEGQTYEQYF
-	TRBV12-5	-	TRBJ2-4	TGTGCTAGTGGTTCACCGGGACAACTAGCCAAAAACATTCAGTACTTC	CASGSPGQLAKNIQYF
-	TRBV11-3	-	TRBJ1-3	TGTGCCAGCAGCTTAGGGTACTCTGGAAACACCATATATTTT	CASSLGYSGNTIYF
-	TRBV2	few	TRBJ2-4	TGTGCCAGCAGTGAAGGTCAACAGTACCTAAAAAACATTCAGTACTTC	CASSEGQQYLKNIQYF
TRBD2	TRBV9	-	TRBJ2-1	TGTGCCAGCAGCGTAGCGGGGGGTAACAATGAGCAGTTCTTC	CASSVAGGNNEQFF
-	TRBV7-9	-	TRBJ2-2	TGTGCCAGCAGCTCCGGATTCCGGGCGTCCGGGGAGCTGTTTTTT	CASSSGFRASGELFF
TRBD1	TRBV6-9	-	TRBJ2-7	TGTGCCAGCAGTTACTCGCAGGGGGCCCACTACGAGCAGTACTTC	CASSYSQGAHYEQYF
-	TRBV9	few	TRBJ2-1	TGTGCCAGCAGCGTAGTGGATAGGGTGAATGAGCAGTTCTTC	CASSVVDRVNEQFF
-	TRBV5-1	-	TRBJ2-7	TGCGCCAGCAGCTTGACTATCCGTTCCGAGCAGTACTTC	CASSLTIRSEQYF
TRBD2	TRBV6-6	-	TRBJ2-7	TGTGCCAGCAGTTACCAGCGGGGAGACGAGCAGTACTTC	CASSYQRGDEQYF
TRBD1	TRBV2	-	TRBJ1-5	TGTGCCAGCAGGTCCCAGGGGGCTGGGGTAAATCAGCCCCAGCATTTT	CASRSQGAGVNQPQHF
TRBD2	TRBV2	-	TRBJ2-3	TGTGCCAGCAGATGGGGACTACATGGCACAGATACGCAGTATTTT	CASRWGLHGTDTQYF
-	TRBV6-1	once	TRBJ2-1	TGTGCCAGCAGTGAGGACCTATACAATGAGCAGTTCTTC	CASSEDLYNEQFF
TRBD2	TRBV4-1	-	TRBJ2-3	TGCGCCAGCAGCCACGGTCTAGCGGGACGGGGACCCACAGATACGCAGTATTTT	CASSHGLAGRGPTDTQYF
TRBD2	TRBV7-3	-	TRBJ2-1	TGTGCCAGCAGCTTGCAAGGGAGGGTCAATGAGCAGTTCTTC	CASSLQGRVNEQFF
-	TRBV28	-	TRBJ2-3	TGTGCCAGCAGTTTGCGCCAGGGGAGCACAGATACGCAGTATTTT	CASSLRQGSTDTQYF